Sequencing of this T cell receptor beta chain was carried out in a study of monozygotic twins with inflammatory bowel disease. Each TCR library consumed about 4,000 ng of total RNA. The template switching step added UMIs that contained a 6-nucleotide sample barcode. With the 5' RACE reads reprocessed, TCRdb shows one record per CDR3 protein and no DNA. In all, the sample yields 150,000 to 200,000 distinct CDR3 sequences. Worth noting for this clonotype: Its antigen is unidentified.

Study-wide results and limits: A single strong clonotype or signal linked to IBD was not supported.

The CDR3 covers 14 residues. This sequence was found in a human donor with ulcerative colitis or Crohn's disease, or a healthy co-twin of an affected twin (not recorded which). The rearrangement joins TRBV12-3 or TRBV12-4 to TRBJ1-1; TCRdb designates TRBD1, a call that cannot be tested without DNA. The specimen was blood. The CDR3: CASSRGQTYGSAFF.